The clone carrying this T cell receptor (beta chain) was counted many times. Its antigen remains unidentified. The sample originates from a study of T cells in Graves' hyperthyroidism and ophthalmopathy. General study results and limits: Ophthalmopathy, which appeared later, was predicted by the model a median roughly 6.6 months before onset.

Germline CDR1 reads MGHDK; CDR2 reads SYGVNS. This CDR3 is 14 amino acids long. Trimming took 2 bases from V and 6 from J, leaving 10 bases between them. Amplified regions were TCR beta CDR3 sequences from RNA transcripts. With the HTBI primer set, the TCR CDR3 went through a first round of RT-PCR. TCRdb re-derived calls from the multiplex PCR reads in MiXCR, one entry per CDR3 protein. The table has more than 300,000 distinct CDR3 sequences, about a sixth seen once. This receptor was identified in a young woman with Graves' hyperthyroidism that later progressed to Graves' ophthalmopathy. V is TRBV25-1 and J is TRBJ2-2; D not certain. Sequencing was done on a sample of blood. In nucleotides, the CDR3 is TGTGCCAGCAGTGAACTTGGGCCGCCCGGGGAGCTGTTTTTT. This translates into CASSELGPPGELFF. Drawing the rest from reference TRBV25-1 and TRBJ2-2, the complete variable domain is EADIYQTPRYLVIGTGKKITLECSQTMGHDKMYWYQQDPGMELHLIHYSYGVNSTEKGDLSSESTVSRIRTEHFPLTLESARPSHTSQYLCASSELGPPGELFFGEGSRLTVL.